The rows below give T cell receptor beta chains drawn from one sample of a study of CD8+ T cells in alopecia areata. Profiling relied on immunoSEQ multiplex PCR, and the TCRdb table lists in-frame clones only, not all of them. The sample consists of a few hundred thousand clones, roughly two thirds of them appearing once. This specimen consisted of CD4+ T cells sorted from blood, obtained at week 0. These receptors all stem from a human donor with alopecia areata. Both conserved end residues are part of each CDR3. Each record gives: clone size, J gene, D gene, V gene, CDR3 protein, CDR3 DNA. D genes are given only for firm matches. Where a row states a size, it is once, few, many or the class of an expanded clone; other rows omit it.

clone_size: -
j_call: TRBJ1-2
d_call: -
v_call: TRBV27
cdr3_aa: CASSLFDGNGYTF
cdr3_nt: TGTGCCAGCAGTTTATTCGACGGGAATGGCTACACCTTC

clone_size: -
j_call: TRBJ2-7
d_call: -
v_call: TRBV10-3
cdr3_aa: CAISVAGAGSYEQYF
cdr3_nt: TGTGCCATCAGTGTGGCGGGGGCGGGCTCCTACGAGCAGTACTTC

clone_size: few
j_call: TRBJ2-3
d_call: -
v_call: TRBV7-9
cdr3_aa: CASSSGDGRTDTQYF
cdr3_nt: TGTGCCAGCAGCTCCGGGGACGGACGCACAGATACGCAGTATTTT

clone_size: -
j_call: TRBJ2-2
d_call: TRBD1
v_call: TRBV15
cdr3_aa: CATCKTGVTGELFF
cdr3_nt: TGTGCCACCTGTAAGACAGGGGTCACCGGGGAGCTGTTTTTT

clone_size: -
j_call: TRBJ1-4
d_call: -
v_call: TRBV30
cdr3_aa: CAWSVGLEHEKLFF
cdr3_nt: TGTGCCTGGAGTGTAGGCCTGGAGCATGAAAAACTGTTTTTT

clone_size: -
j_call: TRBJ2-1
d_call: -
v_call: TRBV21-1
cdr3_aa: CASSIADRDSYNEQFF
cdr3_nt: TGTGCCAGCAGCATAGCAGACAGGGACTCCTACAATGAGCAGTTCTTC

clone_size: -
j_call: TRBJ1-2
d_call: -
v_call: TRBV30
cdr3_aa: CAWGTRGYGYTF
cdr3_nt: TGTGCCTGGGGGACGCGTGGCTATGGCTACACCTTC

clone_size: -
j_call: TRBJ2-2
d_call: -
v_call: TRBV7-9
cdr3_aa: CASSPRGSGELFF
cdr3_nt: TGTGCCAGCAGCCCCAGGGGATCCGGGGAGCTGTTTTTT

clone_size: few
j_call: TRBJ1-2
d_call: -
v_call: TRBV12-5
cdr3_aa: CASGSGTLSPNYGYTF
cdr3_nt: TGTGCTAGTGGGTCCGGGACACTATCGCCTAACTATGGCTACACCTTC

clone_size: -
j_call: TRBJ2-7
d_call: -
v_call: TRBV7-3
cdr3_aa: CASSLGPGPYEQYF
cdr3_nt: TGTGCCAGCAGCTTAGGCCCCGGTCCCTACGAGCAGTACTTC

clone_size: -
j_call: TRBJ1-4
d_call: -
v_call: TRBV4-3
cdr3_aa: CASSQLLGGPEKLFF
cdr3_nt: TGCGCCAGCAGCCAACTCTTGGGGGGACCTGAAAAACTGTTTTTT

clone_size: -
j_call: TRBJ2-7
d_call: TRBD2
v_call: TRBV29-1
cdr3_aa: CSVPPELAGGNWSYEQYF
cdr3_nt: TGCAGCGTACCCCCGGAGCTAGCGGGGGGGAATTGGTCCTACGAGCAGTACTTC

clone_size: -
j_call: TRBJ2-2
d_call: TRBD1
v_call: TRBV19
cdr3_aa: CASTDRGNTGELFF
cdr3_nt: TGTGCCAGCACCGACAGGGGGAACACCGGGGAGCTGTTTTTT

clone_size: -
j_call: TRBJ2-7
d_call: -
v_call: TRBV6-1
cdr3_aa: CASMDRYYEQYF
cdr3_nt: TGTGCCAGTATGGACAGATACTACGAGCAGTACTTC

clone_size: -
j_call: TRBJ2-2
d_call: -
v_call: TRBV29-1
cdr3_aa: CSVGFRNTGELFF
cdr3_nt: TGCAGCGTTGGGTTCAGGAACACCGGGGAGCTGTTTTTT

clone_size: few
j_call: TRBJ1-2
d_call: TRBD1
v_call: TRBV5-1
cdr3_aa: CASSSGQGLRNYGYTF
cdr3_nt: TGCGCCAGCAGCTCGGGACAGGGCCTCAGGAACTATGGCTACACCTTC

clone_size: -
j_call: TRBJ2-7
d_call: TRBD1
v_call: TRBV29-1
cdr3_aa: CSVAQGTRYEQYF
cdr3_nt: TGCAGCGTAGCACAGGGGACCCGCTACGAGCAGTACTTC

clone_size: few
j_call: TRBJ1-4
d_call: TRBD1
v_call: TRBV29-1
cdr3_aa: CSVTGEWGEKLFF
cdr3_nt: TGCAGCGTCACAGGGGAATGGGGAGAAAAACTGTTTTTT

clone_size: -
j_call: TRBJ1-6
d_call: -
v_call: TRBV19
cdr3_aa: CASSINSGESPLHF
cdr3_nt: TGTGCCAGTAGTATAAACAGCGGGGAATCACCCCTCCACTTT

clone_size: once
j_call: TRBJ2-1
d_call: -
v_call: TRBV13
cdr3_aa: CASSLAGLAGEQFF
cdr3_nt: TGTGCCAGCAGCTTAGCGGGGTTGGCTGGTGAGCAGTTCTTC

clone_size: -
j_call: TRBJ1-1
d_call: TRBD1
v_call: TRBV30
cdr3_aa: CAWRDRADTEAFF
cdr3_nt: TGTGCCTGGAGGGACAGGGCCGACACTGAAGCTTTCTTT

clone_size: few
j_call: TRBJ1-1
d_call: -
v_call: TRBV6-5
cdr3_aa: CASSYSIVSTEAFF
cdr3_nt: TGTGCCAGCAGTTACTCGATTGTGAGCACTGAAGCTTTCTTT

clone_size: few
j_call: TRBJ2-2
d_call: -
v_call: TRBV7-9
cdr3_aa: CASTTWTGELFF
cdr3_nt: TGTGCCAGCACTACTTGGACCGGGGAGCTGTTTTTT

clone_size: -
j_call: TRBJ2-1
d_call: -
v_call: TRBV30
cdr3_aa: CALNRGRGDGEQFF
cdr3_nt: TGTGCCTTGAACCGGGGCCGAGGGGATGGTGAGCAGTTCTTC

clone_size: few
j_call: TRBJ2-6
d_call: -
v_call: TRBV29-1
cdr3_aa: CSVGGFSGANVLTF
cdr3_nt: TGCAGCGTTGGTGGTTTCTCTGGGGCCAACGTCCTGACTTTC

clone_size: -
j_call: TRBJ2-7
d_call: -
v_call: TRBV7-9
cdr3_aa: CASSRYLDRSSYEQYF
cdr3_nt: TGTGCCAGCAGCCGCTATCTCGACAGGAGCTCCTACGAGCAGTACTTC

clone_size: -
j_call: TRBJ2-3
d_call: -
v_call: TRBV10-3
cdr3_aa: CAISGTSKDTQYF
cdr3_nt: TGTGCCATCAGTGGTACTAGCAAGGATACGCAGTATTTT

clone_size: -
j_call: TRBJ1-2
d_call: TRBD1
v_call: TRBV5-1
cdr3_aa: CASSERTGPGGYTF
cdr3_nt: TGCGCCAGCAGCGAAAGGACAGGACCGGGTGGCTACACCTTC

clone_size: -
j_call: TRBJ1-1
d_call: -
v_call: TRBV6-5
cdr3_aa: CASSYVGKEAFF
cdr3_nt: TGTGCCAGCAGTTACGTGGGTAAGGAAGCTTTCTTT

clone_size: -
j_call: TRBJ2-7
d_call: -
v_call: TRBV30
cdr3_aa: CAWRHWTASSYEQYF
cdr3_nt: TGTGCCTGGAGGCATTGGACCGCTAGCTCCTACGAGCAGTACTTC

clone_size: -
j_call: TRBJ2-1
d_call: -
v_call: TRBV29-1
cdr3_aa: CSVDYHNEQFF
cdr3_nt: TGCAGCGTTGATTATCACAATGAGCAGTTCTTC

clone_size: -
j_call: TRBJ2-7
d_call: -
v_call: TRBV10-3
cdr3_aa: CAIAVRVSEQYF
cdr3_nt: TGTGCCATCGCTGTCAGGGTCAGCGAGCAGTACTTC

clone_size: -
j_call: TRBJ1-1
d_call: -
v_call: TRBV2
cdr3_aa: CASSPRLLNTEAFF
cdr3_nt: TGTGCCAGCAGTCCCAGACTACTGAACACTGAAGCTTTCTTT

clone_size: -
j_call: TRBJ2-5
d_call: -
v_call: TRBV11-3
cdr3_aa: CASSPGGSETQYF
cdr3_nt: TGTGCCAGCAGCCCCGGGGGTTCCGAGACCCAGTACTTC

clone_size: -
j_call: TRBJ1-6
d_call: -
v_call: TRBV4-1
cdr3_aa: CASSQLVVGGQPLHF
cdr3_nt: TGCGCCAGCAGCCAACTAGTCGTGGGGGGACAACCCCTCCACTTT

clone_size: few
j_call: TRBJ2-3
d_call: -
v_call: TRBV5-1
cdr3_aa: CASSSRPEDTQYF
cdr3_nt: TGCGCCAGCAGCTCCCGACCCGAAGATACGCAGTATTTT

clone_size: -
j_call: TRBJ2-6
d_call: TRBD1
v_call: TRBV7-9
cdr3_aa: CAIPGTVTSGANVLTF
cdr3_nt: TGTGCCATTCCCGGGACAGTAACCTCTGGGGCCAACGTCCTGACTTTC

clone_size: -
j_call: TRBJ2-5
d_call: TRBD2
v_call: TRBV29-1
cdr3_aa: CSVALAVKWTQYF
cdr3_nt: TGCAGCGTTGCCCTAGCGGTTAAATGGACCCAGTACTTC

clone_size: -
j_call: TRBJ2-2
d_call: -
v_call: TRBV29-1
cdr3_aa: CSARGMLGDTGELFF
cdr3_nt: TGCAGCGCCAGAGGGATGCTTGGGGACACCGGGGAGCTGTTTTTT

clone_size: few
j_call: TRBJ1-1
d_call: -
v_call: TRBV9
cdr3_aa: CASNRLGNTEAFF
cdr3_nt: TGTGCCAGCAATAGACTGGGAAACACTGAAGCTTTCTTT

clone_size: -
j_call: TRBJ1-5
d_call: -
v_call: TRBV7-9
cdr3_aa: CASSQSNQPQHF
cdr3_nt: TGTGCCAGCAGCCAGAGCAATCAGCCCCAGCATTTT

clone_size: -
j_call: TRBJ1-5
d_call: TRBD1
v_call: TRBV7-2
cdr3_aa: CASSPTGAQVQPQHF
cdr3_nt: TGTGCCAGCAGTCCAACAGGGGCCCAAGTTCAGCCCCAGCATTTT

clone_size: -
j_call: TRBJ1-1
d_call: -
v_call: TRBV29-1
cdr3_aa: CSAGLLMGTEAFF
cdr3_nt: TGCAGCGCCGGTTTATTAATGGGCACTGAAGCTTTCTTT

clone_size: -
j_call: TRBJ2-7
d_call: -
v_call: TRBV7-9
cdr3_aa: CASSPPRPAGATYEQYF
cdr3_nt: TGTGCCAGCAGCCCCCCCCGTCCCGCAGGGGCTACCTACGAGCAGTACTTC

clone_size: -
j_call: TRBJ2-7
d_call: TRBD1
v_call: TRBV14
cdr3_aa: CASSQDKGTGVDEQYF
cdr3_nt: TGTGCCAGCAGCCAAGATAAAGGGACAGGCGTAGACGAGCAGTACTTC

clone_size: -
j_call: TRBJ2-5
d_call: -
v_call: TRBV30
cdr3_aa: CAWRAGRSRGLQETQYF
cdr3_nt: TGTGCCTGGAGGGCCGGGCGTAGCCGGGGGTTACAAGAGACCCAGTACTTC

clone_size: once
j_call: TRBJ2-2
d_call: -
v_call: TRBV9
cdr3_aa: CASSVAPFRDTGELFF
cdr3_nt: TGTGCCAGCAGCGTCGCCCCATTCCGAGACACCGGGGAGCTGTTTTTT

clone_size: few
j_call: TRBJ2-2
d_call: -
v_call: TRBV10-3
cdr3_aa: CAISETRNTGELFF
cdr3_nt: TGTGCCATCAGTGAGACCCGAAACACCGGGGAGCTGTTTTTT